The entry that follows covers one TCR beta chain sequence. Profiled with immunoSEQ multiplex PCR; TCRdb holds only in-frame clones, not every one. There are roughly 2.2 million clones in the sample; around 92% occur only once, and approximately 0.39% lies in the top ten. This specimen comes from a study of shared clonotypes between healthy human individuals. There are 14 residues in the CDR3. The V and J ends lost 9 bases and 4 bases, in that order; junction bases with no gene match: 10. Germline lookup yields CDR1 MDHEN and CDR2 SYDVKM. CD4+ cell separation produced CD45RA+ naive and CD45RA-negative memory subsets.

The sequenced sample consisted of naive CD4+ T cells from PBMCs. Noted subset: CD45RA+ positively selected. The chain joins TRBV28 to TRBJ1-2; 8 bases fit TRBD1. The receptor was isolated from a man between 18 and 35 years old in good health. Some clones in this sample may be carry-over from other donors' samples. CDR3 DNA: TGTGCCAGTACCTCAGGACAGGGAGGCTATGGCTACACCTTC. It encodes CASTSGQGGYGYTF.